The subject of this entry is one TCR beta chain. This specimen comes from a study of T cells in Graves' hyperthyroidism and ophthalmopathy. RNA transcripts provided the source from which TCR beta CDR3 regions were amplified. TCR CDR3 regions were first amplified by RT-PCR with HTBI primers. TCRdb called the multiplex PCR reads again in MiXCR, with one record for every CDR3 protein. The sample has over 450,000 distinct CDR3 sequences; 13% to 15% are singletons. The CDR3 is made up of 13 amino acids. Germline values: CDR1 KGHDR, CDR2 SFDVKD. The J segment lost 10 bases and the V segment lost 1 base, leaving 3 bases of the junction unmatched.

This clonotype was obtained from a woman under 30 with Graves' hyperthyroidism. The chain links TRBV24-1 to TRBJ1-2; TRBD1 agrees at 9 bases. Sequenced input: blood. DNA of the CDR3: TGTGCCACCAGTGATTTCCGACAGGGGGACTACACCTTC. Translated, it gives CATSDFRQGDYTF.